This T cell receptor (beta chain) was obtained from a study of cytomegalovirus exposure and HLA in healthy donors. Germline CDR1 SEHNR, CDR2 FQNEAQ (reference sequence). The CDR3 spans 12 residues. The PCR made use of 60 Vbeta and 13 Jbeta primers. The method was immunoSEQ multiplex PCR; TCRdb's version includes in-frame clones alone and lacks a portion of them. Among over 150,000 clones listed, 60% to 75% were seen once. Turning to this clone: The junction and the germline gene differ at one end; a read error may be behind it.

This clonotype was sampled from a woman between 45 and 60 years old in good health and CMV-seropositive. The J gene is TRBJ2-1, the V gene TRBV7-9, with D possibly matching TRBD1 (6 bases). What was sequenced was PBMCs. The CDR3 spells CSSSRTGYEQFF. CDR3 DNA: TGTTCCAGCAGCCGCACAGGGTATGAGCAGTTCTTC.